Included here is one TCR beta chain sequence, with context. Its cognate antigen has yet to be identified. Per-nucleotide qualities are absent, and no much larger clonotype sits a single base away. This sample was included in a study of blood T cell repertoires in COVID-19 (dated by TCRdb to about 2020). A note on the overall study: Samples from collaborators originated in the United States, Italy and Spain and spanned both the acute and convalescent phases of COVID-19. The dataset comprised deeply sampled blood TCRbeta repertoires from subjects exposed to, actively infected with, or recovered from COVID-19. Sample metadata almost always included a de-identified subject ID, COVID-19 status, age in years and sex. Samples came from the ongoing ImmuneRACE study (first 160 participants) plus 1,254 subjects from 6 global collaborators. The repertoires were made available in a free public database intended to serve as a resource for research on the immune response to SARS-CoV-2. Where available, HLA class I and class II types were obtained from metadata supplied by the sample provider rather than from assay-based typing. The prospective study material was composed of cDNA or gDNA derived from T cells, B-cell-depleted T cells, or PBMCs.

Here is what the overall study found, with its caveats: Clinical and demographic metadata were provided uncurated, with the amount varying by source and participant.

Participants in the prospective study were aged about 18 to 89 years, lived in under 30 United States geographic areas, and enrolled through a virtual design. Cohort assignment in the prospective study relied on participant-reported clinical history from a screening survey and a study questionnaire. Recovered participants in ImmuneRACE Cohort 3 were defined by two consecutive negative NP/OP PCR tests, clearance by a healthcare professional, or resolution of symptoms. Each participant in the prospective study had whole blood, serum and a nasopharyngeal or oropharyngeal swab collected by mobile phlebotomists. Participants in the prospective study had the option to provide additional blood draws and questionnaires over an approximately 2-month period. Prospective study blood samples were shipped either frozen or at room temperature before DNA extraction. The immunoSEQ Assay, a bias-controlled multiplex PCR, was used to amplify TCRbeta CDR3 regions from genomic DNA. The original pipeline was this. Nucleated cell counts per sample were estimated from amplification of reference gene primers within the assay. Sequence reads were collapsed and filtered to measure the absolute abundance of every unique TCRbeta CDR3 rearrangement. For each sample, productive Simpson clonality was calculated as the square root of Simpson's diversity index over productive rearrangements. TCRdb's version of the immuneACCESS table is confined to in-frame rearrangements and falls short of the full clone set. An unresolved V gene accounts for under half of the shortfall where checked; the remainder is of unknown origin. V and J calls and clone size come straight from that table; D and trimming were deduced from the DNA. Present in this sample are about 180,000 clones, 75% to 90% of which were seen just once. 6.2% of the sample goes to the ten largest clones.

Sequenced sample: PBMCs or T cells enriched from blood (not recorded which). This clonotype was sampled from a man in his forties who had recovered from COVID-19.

This receptor has the CDR3 CAISEHGLAGSTDTQYF. The DNA sequence is given as TGTGCCATCAGTGAGCATGGACTAGCGGGCAGCACAGATACGCAGTATTTT. The V and J segments used are TRBV10-3 and TRBJ2-3; 11 central nucleotides agree with TRBD2. The CDR3 contains 17 residues, cysteine and phenylalanine counted. Only CDR3 DNA is held: 51 bases, read in frame from base 1. CDR1 ENHRY and CDR2 SYGVKD were looked up in the germline V gene. V and J are trimmed by 2 bases and 0 bases, and the gene matches miss 4 bases of the junction.